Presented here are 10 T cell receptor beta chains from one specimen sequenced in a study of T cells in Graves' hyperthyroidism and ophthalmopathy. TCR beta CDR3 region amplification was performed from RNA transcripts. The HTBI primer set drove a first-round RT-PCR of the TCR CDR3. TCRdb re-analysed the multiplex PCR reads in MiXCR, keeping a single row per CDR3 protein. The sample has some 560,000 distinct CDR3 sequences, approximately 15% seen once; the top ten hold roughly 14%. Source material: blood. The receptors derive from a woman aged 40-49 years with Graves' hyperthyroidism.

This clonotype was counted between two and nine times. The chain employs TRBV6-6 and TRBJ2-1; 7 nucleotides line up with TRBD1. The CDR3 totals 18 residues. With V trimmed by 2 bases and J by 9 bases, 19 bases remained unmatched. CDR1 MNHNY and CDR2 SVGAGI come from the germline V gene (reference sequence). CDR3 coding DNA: TGTGCCAGCAGTTACCTTAATGTCGGGACAGCGGAGCAGGTTGAGCAGTTCTTC. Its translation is CASSYLNVGTAEQVEQFF.

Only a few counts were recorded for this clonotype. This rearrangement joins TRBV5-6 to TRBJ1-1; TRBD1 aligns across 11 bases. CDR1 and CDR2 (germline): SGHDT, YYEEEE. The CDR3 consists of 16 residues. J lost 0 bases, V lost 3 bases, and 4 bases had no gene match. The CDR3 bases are TGTGCCAGCAGCTGGGGACAGGGGGTTTTGAACACTGAAGCTTTCTTT. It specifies CASSWGQGVLNTEAFF.

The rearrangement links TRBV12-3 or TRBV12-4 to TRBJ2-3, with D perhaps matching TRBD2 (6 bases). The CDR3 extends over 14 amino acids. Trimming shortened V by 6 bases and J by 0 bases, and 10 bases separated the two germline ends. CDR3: CASRTGLSTDTQYF. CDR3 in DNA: TGTGCCAGCAGGACCGGACTAAGCACAGATACGCAGTATTTT.

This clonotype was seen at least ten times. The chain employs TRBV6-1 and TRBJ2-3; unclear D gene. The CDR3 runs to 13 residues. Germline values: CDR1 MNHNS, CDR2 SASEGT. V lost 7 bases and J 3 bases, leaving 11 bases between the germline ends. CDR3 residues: CASNTVGTDTQYF. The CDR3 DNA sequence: TGTGCCAGCAACACGGTTGGGACAGATACGCAGTATTTT.

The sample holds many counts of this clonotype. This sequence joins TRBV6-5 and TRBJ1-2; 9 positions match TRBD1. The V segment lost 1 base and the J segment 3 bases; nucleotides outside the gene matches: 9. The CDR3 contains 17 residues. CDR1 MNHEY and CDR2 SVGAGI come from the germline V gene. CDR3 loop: CASSYWLEQGAYYGYTF. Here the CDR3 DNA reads TGTGCCAGCAGTTACTGGCTGGAACAGGGGGCCTACTATGGCTACACCTTC.

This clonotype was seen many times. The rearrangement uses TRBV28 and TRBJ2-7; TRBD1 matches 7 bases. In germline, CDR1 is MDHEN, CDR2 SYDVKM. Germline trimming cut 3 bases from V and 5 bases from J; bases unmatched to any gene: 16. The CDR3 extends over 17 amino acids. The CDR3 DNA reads TGTGCCAGCAGTTTCCCCTCGACAGGGTTTATCTCTCACGAGCAGTACTTC. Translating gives CASSFPSTGFISHEQYF.

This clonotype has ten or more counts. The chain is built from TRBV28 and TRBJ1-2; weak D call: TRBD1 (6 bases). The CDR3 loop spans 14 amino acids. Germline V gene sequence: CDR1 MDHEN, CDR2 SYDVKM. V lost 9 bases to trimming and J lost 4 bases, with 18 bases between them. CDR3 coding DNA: TGTGCCAGTCGCCGGGGTTCACAGGGCTATGGCTACACCTTC. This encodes CASRRGSQGYGYTF.

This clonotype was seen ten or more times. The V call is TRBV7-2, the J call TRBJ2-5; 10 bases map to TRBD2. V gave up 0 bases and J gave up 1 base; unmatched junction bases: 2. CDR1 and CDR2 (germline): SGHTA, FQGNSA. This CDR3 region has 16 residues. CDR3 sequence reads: CASSLAASGGQETQYF. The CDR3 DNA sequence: TGTGCCAGCAGCTTAGCGGCTAGCGGGGGCCAAGAGACCCAGTACTTC.

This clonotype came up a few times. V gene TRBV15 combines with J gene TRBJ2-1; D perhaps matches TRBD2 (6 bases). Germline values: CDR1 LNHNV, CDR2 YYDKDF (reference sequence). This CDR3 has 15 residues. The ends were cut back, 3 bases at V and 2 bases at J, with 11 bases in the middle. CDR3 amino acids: CATSRDYLTYNEQFF. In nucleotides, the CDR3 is TGTGCCACCAGCAGGGACTATCTCACCTACAATGAGCAGTTCTTC.

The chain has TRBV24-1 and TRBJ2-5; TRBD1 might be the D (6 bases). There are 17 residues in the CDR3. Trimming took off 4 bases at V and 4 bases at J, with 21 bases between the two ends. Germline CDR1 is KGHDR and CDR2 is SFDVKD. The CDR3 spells CATSDPSSYGQLETQYF. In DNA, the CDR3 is TGTGCCACCAGTGACCCTTCCTCATATGGACAGCTAGAGACCCAGTACTTC.